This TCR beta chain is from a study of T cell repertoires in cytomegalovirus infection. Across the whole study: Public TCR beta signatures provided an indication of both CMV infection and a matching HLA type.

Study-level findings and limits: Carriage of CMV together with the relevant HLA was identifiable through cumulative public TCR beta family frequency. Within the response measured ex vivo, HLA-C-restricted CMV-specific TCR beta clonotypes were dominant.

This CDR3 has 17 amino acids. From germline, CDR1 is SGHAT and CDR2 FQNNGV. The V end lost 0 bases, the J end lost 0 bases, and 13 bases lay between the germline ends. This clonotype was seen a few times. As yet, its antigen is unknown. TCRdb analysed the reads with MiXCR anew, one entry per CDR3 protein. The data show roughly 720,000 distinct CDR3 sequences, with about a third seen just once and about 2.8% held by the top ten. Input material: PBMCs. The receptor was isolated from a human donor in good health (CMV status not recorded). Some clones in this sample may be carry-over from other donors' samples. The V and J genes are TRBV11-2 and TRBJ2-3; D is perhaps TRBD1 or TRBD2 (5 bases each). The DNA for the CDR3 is TGTGCCAGCAGCTTAGAGGTCCGGGGCTATAGCACAGATACGCAGTATTTT. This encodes CASSLEVRGYSTDTQYF.